These 21 T cell receptor beta chains were all obtained from the same sample, sequenced in a study of T cell responses to AZD1222 COVID-19 vaccine. Profiled with immunoSEQ multiplex PCR; TCRdb holds only in-frame clones, not every one. The sample consists of about 100,000 clones, around 90% of them appearing once. Sequencing was performed on peripheral blood, taken on day 0 of AZD1222 vaccination. Receptor source: an adult in good health.

The V gene is TRBV5-1, the J gene TRBJ2-7, with D possibly being TRBD1 (5 bases). Germline assignment: CDR1 SGHRS and CDR2 YFSETQ. With 2 bases removed from V and 5 bases from J, the gap between germline ends came to 14 bases. This CDR3 region has 14 residues. CDR3 loop: CASSLGRVKDEQYF. Here the CDR3 DNA reads TGCGCCAGCAGCTTAGGCAGGGTAAAGGACGAGCAGTACTTC.

This clone showed up just once. The chain is built from TRBV28 and TRBJ1-1; tentative D call: TRBD1 (5 bases). Germline V gene lookup returns CDR1 MDHEN and CDR2 SYDVKM. The CDR3 sequence is 14 residues long. V was shortened by 7 bases and J by 1 base, with 13 bases between the two germline ends. The CDR3 loop reads CASTSGQGNTEAFF. The CDR3 DNA reads TGTGCCAGCACCTCAGGGCAGGGGAACACTGAAGCTTTCTTT.

The chain recombines TRBV10-1 with TRBJ1-1; D remains ambiguous. Germline V CDR1 and CDR2: WNHNN, SYGVQD (reference sequence). V was cut by 7 bases and J by 1 base, with 7 bases left in between. CDR3 length: 12 amino acids. CDR3 region: CASNDGNTEAFF. The CDR3 DNA reads as TGCGCCAGCAATGACGGGAACACTGAAGCTTTCTTT.

J is TRBJ1-5 and V is TRBV18, with D possibly being TRBD1 (5 bases). The CDR3 runs 13 residues. CDR1 and CDR2 (germline): KGHSH, LQKENI. V lost 3 bases and J lost 5, with 8 bases in between. The CDR3 coding sequence is TGTGCCAGCTCACCCTTAGGGGATCAGCCCCAGCATTTT. It yields the protein CASSPLGDQPQHF.

The V call is TRBV3-1 (or the pseudogene TRBV3-2), the J call TRBJ1-2; maybe TRBD1 (5 bases). V lost 0 bases and J lost 8, with 13 bases in between. The germline V gene encodes CDR1 LGHDT and CDR2 YNNKEL (reference sequence). The CDR3 has 14 residues. This CDR3 reads CASSQDLRGNGYTF. For the CDR3, the DNA is TGTGCCAGCAGCCAAGACCTAAGGGGTAACGGCTACACCTTC.

This clone has more than one count but fewer than ten. The genes are TRBV6-4 and TRBJ2-2; D may be TRBD2 (6 bases). The V gene lost 0 bases and the J gene lost 6 bases, with 11 bases spanning the gap. Germline values: CDR1 MRHNA, CDR2 SNTAGT. The CDR3 totals 15 residues. The CDR3 here is CASSDSSRESGELFF. The CDR3 coding sequence is TGTGCCAGCAGTGACTCGTCCCGGGAGTCCGGGGAGCTGTTTTTT.

The chain carries TRBV11-2 and TRBJ1-5; tentative D call: TRBD1 (5 bases). This CDR3 contains 15 residues. Germline CDR1 and CDR2: SGHAT and FQNNGV. The ends were cut back, 5 bases at V and 5 bases at J, with 16 bases in the middle. CDR3 sequence: CASSIHGGSDQPQHF. The DNA of the CDR3 is TGTGCCAGCAGCATCCACGGGGGTTCTGATCAGCCCCAGCATTTT. Drawing the rest from reference TRBV11-2 and TRBJ1-5, the complete variable domain is EAGVAQSPRYKIIEKRQSVAFWCNPISGHATLYWYQQILGQGPKLLIQFQNNGVVDDSQLPKDRFSAERLKGVDSTLKIQPAKLEDSAVYLCASSIHGGSDQPQHFGDGTRLSIL.

This chain joins TRBV29-1 and TRBJ2-1; TRBD2 matches 9 bases. The CDR3 has 14 amino acids. The V and J ends lost 5 bases and 8 bases, in that order; junction bases with no gene match: 10. CDR1 SQVTM and CDR2 ANQGSEA come from the germline V gene. The CDR3 bases are TGCAGCGTTAAGGGGCTAGCGGGATGGGATGAGCAGTTCTTC. Its protein product is CSVKGLAGWDEQFF.

This sequence joins TRBV7-2 and TRBJ2-2; 7 positions match TRBD2. The CDR3 is 16 amino acids. Germline V gene lookup returns CDR1 SGHTA and CDR2 FQGNSA. The trim removed 1 base at V and 7 bases at J, leaving 9 bases unmatched. DNA of the CDR3: TGTGCCAGCAGCTTAGGCTGGGGGGGTCTAGGCGGGGAGCTGTTTTTT. As protein: CASSLGWGGLGGELFF.

The chain is built from TRBV7-2 and TRBJ2-1; weak D call: TRBD2 (5 bases). Germline values: CDR1 SGHTA, CDR2 FQGNSA. There are 17 residues in the CDR3. Trimming removed 5 bases at V and 0 bases at J, with 17 bases between. The CDR3 DNA reads TGTGCCAGCAGCCCCCACGCGCCAGCGGCCTCCTACAATGAGCAGTTCTTC. Its protein product is CASSPHAPAASYNEQFF.

This sequence joins TRBV9 and TRBJ2-3; the match to TRBD2 covers 15 bases. This CDR3 has 16 amino acids. The germline CDR1 and CDR2 sequences are SGDLS and YYNGEE. Trimming cost V 2 bases and J 5 bases; bases outside gene matches: 3. In DNA, the CDR3 is TGTGCCAGCAGCGTCGGGACTAGCGGGAGGTTAGATACGCAGTATTTT. Protein: CASSVGTSGRLDTQYF.

This sequence joins TRBV5-1 and TRBJ2-5, with a possible D match to TRBD2 (6 bases). Germline lookup yields CDR1 SGHRS and CDR2 YFSETQ. Trimming shortened V by 0 bases and J by 5 bases, and 11 bases separated the two germline ends. This CDR3 has 14 amino acids. CDR3: CASSLGLVEETQYF. The CDR3 nucleotides are TGCGCCAGCAGCTTGGGACTAGTGGAGGAGACCCAGTACTTC.

The genes are TRBV19 and TRBJ1-5; 9 bases map to TRBD1. The V segment lost 6 bases and the J segment 7 bases; nucleotides outside the gene matches: 10. This CDR3 spans 15 amino acids. The germline gives CDR1 LNHDA, CDR2 SQIVND (reference sequence). The DNA for the CDR3 is TGTGCCAGTAGGCAACCGGGACAGGGTTTCCAGCCCCAGCATTTT. It specifies CASRQPGQGFQPQHF.

The chain joins TRBV5-4 to TRBJ1-5; no reliable D call. Germline V CDR1 and CDR2: SGHNT, YYREEE (reference sequence). This CDR3 has 14 amino acids. V was clipped by 2 bases and J by 7 bases, with 13 bases between them. CDR3 sequence reads: CASSLGAGKQPQHF. CDR3 bases: TGTGCCAGCAGCTTAGGTGCGGGGAAACAGCCCCAGCATTTT.

DNA of the CDR3: TGTGCCAGCAGCCTTCCCCAGACCGACCGCTATGGCTACACCTTC. Translation: CASSLPQTDRYGYTF. The chain joins TRBV9 to TRBJ1-2; D is undetermined. The CDR3 is 15 residues long. CDR1 SGDLS and CDR2 YYNGEE come from the germline V gene. V lost 4 bases to trimming and J lost 4 bases, with 17 bases between them. Based on the CDR3 plus reference TRBV9 and TRBJ1-2, the full variable domain is DSGVTQTPKHLITATGQRVTLRCSPRSGDLSVYWYQQSLDQGLQFLIQYYNGEERAKGNILERFSAQQFPDLHSELNLSSLELGDSALYFCASSLPQTDRYGYTFGSGTRLTVV.

The sample holds a few counts of this clone. The chain is built from TRBV7-3 and TRBJ2-1; 10 bases are shared with TRBD2. The CDR3 extends over 15 amino acids. The J segment lost 7 bases and the V segment lost 2 bases, leaving 5 bases of the junction unmatched. From germline, CDR1 is SGHTA and CDR2 FQGTGA. In nucleotides, the CDR3 is TGTGCCAGCAGCTTAGTCCTAGCGGGAGCGAATGAGCAGTTCTTC. Protein sequence: CASSLVLAGANEQFF. Full variable domain (outside the CDR3, taken from reference TRBV7-3 and TRBJ2-1): GAGVSQTPSNKVTEKGKYVELRCDPISGHTALYWYRQSLGQGPEFLIYFQGTGAADDSGLPNDRFFAVRPEGSVSTLKIQRTERGDSAVYLCASSLVLAGANEQFFGPGTRLTVL.

The chain uses TRBV2 and TRBJ2-5; D possibly corresponds to TRBD1 (6 bases). CDR1 is SNHLY, CDR2 FYNNEI, per germline. V was pared by 4 bases and J by 5 bases, with 11 bases between. This CDR3 comprises 13 residues. The CDR3 protein is CASSGGGAETQYF. CDR3 in DNA: TGTGCCAGCAGTGGAGGGGGAGCGGAGACCCAGTACTTC.

This CDR3 reads CASSPPRGDSTDTQYF. The CDR3 nucleotides read TGTGCCAGCAGCCCCCCCAGGGGGGATAGCACAGATACGCAGTATTTT. The chain joins TRBV3-1 (or the pseudogene TRBV3-2) to TRBJ2-3; D possibly corresponds to TRBD1 (7 bases). The V and J ends lost 4 bases and 0 bases respectively, with 14 bases between them. The CDR3 is 16 amino acids. Germline V gene sequence: CDR1 LGHDT, CDR2 YNNKEL (reference sequence).

The chain has TRBV19 and TRBJ2-1; D possibly matches TRBD1 or TRBD2 (5 bases each). Germline V gives CDR1 LNHDA, CDR2 SQIVND (reference sequence). V was shortened by 3 bases and J by 9 bases, with 15 bases between the two germline ends. The CDR3 extends over 14 amino acids. The CDR3 sequence is CASSIGQIEGEQFF. In DNA, the CDR3 is TGTGCCAGTAGTATCGGACAAATTGAGGGTGAGCAGTTCTTC.

In its sample, this clone was seen a few times. The chain employs TRBV27 and TRBJ1-6; D call uncertain. V was pared by 3 bases and J by 14 bases, with 14 bases between. Germline CDR1 reads MNHEY; CDR2 reads SMNVEV (reference sequence). The CDR3 is made up of 13 amino acids. The CDR3 here is CASSLRQNEALHF. Here the CDR3 DNA reads TGTGCCAGCAGTTTGCGACAAAATGAGGCCCTCCACTTT.

The V gene is TRBV6-5, the J gene TRBJ2-5, with D perhaps matching TRBD2 (6 bases). CDR3 length equals 15 residues. With 8 bases removed from V and 5 bases from J, the gap between germline ends came to 21 bases. Germline CDR1 reads MNHEY; CDR2 reads SVGAGI. In DNA form, the CDR3 reads TGTGCCAGCGGAGTTCCCCGGGGGAGAGGGGAGACCCAGTACTTC. Translation gives CASGVPRGRGETQYF.